A single TCR beta chain is shown here with its context. The data belong to a study of T cell responses to AZD1222 COVID-19 vaccine. Data came from immunoSEQ multiplex PCR; TCRdb stores just in-frame clones and leaves some out. The table has some 81,000 clones, approximately 86% seen once. Germline values: CDR1 SGHNT, CDR2 YYREEE (reference sequence). Trimming removed 7 bases from V and 0 bases from J; junction bases left unmatched: 6. This CDR3 has 15 amino acids. The chain is built from TRBV5-4 and TRBJ1-4, with 7 bases identical to TRBD1. This sample comprised peripheral blood, obtained 28 days after the second AZD1222 dose. The sequence came from an adult who received the AZD1222 COVID-19 vaccine. In DNA, the CDR3 is TGTGCCAGCGCGGGACAGCCAGCAACTAATGAAAAACTGTTTTTT. This gives the protein CASAGQPATNEKLFF.